The source of this T cell receptor (beta chain) is a study of blood T cell repertoires in COVID-19. Study in general: COVID-19 samples collected from the United States, Italy and Spain covered acute and convalescent phases. PBMCs, B-cell-depleted T cells, or T cells provided the cDNA or gDNA that made up the material.

Germline trimming cut 2 bases from V and 8 bases from J; bases unmatched to any gene: 5. This CDR3 region has 14 residues. CDR1 and CDR2 (germline): LGHDT, YNNKEL (reference sequence). In the authors' workflow: Using reference gene primer amplification, nucleated cell counts were estimated. Profiled with immunoSEQ multiplex PCR; TCRdb holds only in-frame clones, not every one. The V and J calls and clone size were taken over from that table, and D and trimming were inferred from the DNA. The sample shows over 350,000 clones, 75% to 90% of them seen only once. This chain connects TRBV3-1 (or the pseudogene TRBV3-2) to TRBJ2-1; the match to TRBD2 covers 8 bases. This clonotype originated in a woman aged 25 to 45 with active or convalescent COVID-19. Input material: peripheral blood. For the CDR3, the DNA is TGTGCCAGCAGCCAATCCAGCGGGAGTGATGAGCAGTTCTTC. Residues: CASSQSSGSDEQFF.